One and the same sample provided the 4 T cell receptor beta chains below, sequenced in a study of blood T cell repertoires in COVID-19. Only in-frame clones appear in the TCRdb table, and some are missing; sequencing was by immunoSEQ multiplex PCR. The sample consists of about 98,000 clones, nearly 90% of them appearing once. Sequencing was done on a sample of peripheral blood. These receptors all stem from an older man with acute or convalescent COVID-19.

The count of this clone is one. The rearrangement joins TRBV12-3 or TRBV12-4 to TRBJ2-1; weak D call: TRBD2 (5 bases). The CDR3 length is 12 residues. Trimming pared 8 bases from V and 8 bases from J, leaving 13 bases between. The CDR3 bases are TGTGCCAGCGCGACCGGGGTGGATGAGCAGTTCTTC. Its protein product is CASATGVDEQFF.

The V call is TRBV6-1, the J call TRBJ1-2, with a tentative D call TRBD1 (5 bases). V was cut by 5 bases and J by 8 bases, with 18 bases left in between. Germline CDR1 is MNHNS and CDR2 is SASEGT. This CDR3 contains 14 residues. CDR3 amino acids: CASSLQVPQSGYTF. CDR3 in DNA: TGTGCCAGCAGTTTACAGGTCCCACAGTCGGGCTACACCTTC.

The chain joins TRBV7-3 to TRBJ1-2, with 10 bases aligning to TRBD1. The CDR3 runs to 15 residues. The germline V gene encodes CDR1 SGHTA and CDR2 FQGTGA. V was pared by 4 bases and J by 8 bases, with 10 bases of the junction left unmatched. CDR3 in DNA: TGTGCCAGCAGCTCCCCGGGACAGGGGCCTGGGGGCTACACCTTC. Protein sequence: CASSSPGQGPGGYTF.

This chain joins TRBV28 and TRBJ2-7, with 8 positions matching TRBD1. Germline CDR1 reads MDHEN; CDR2 reads SYDVKM. This CDR3 region has 14 residues. The trim removed 7 bases at V and 2 bases at J, leaving 7 bases unmatched. In nucleotides, the CDR3 is TGTGCCAGCACCCGGACAGGGACGCCCTACGAGCAGTACTTC. Translation gives CASTRTGTPYEQYF.